A selection of T cell receptor beta chains follows, all from one sample in a study of memory CD4+ T cells and cytomegalovirus serostatus. The repertoire was sequenced with immunoSEQ multiplex PCR; TCRdb's copy has only in-frame clones and lacks some. The repertoire holds some 50,000 clones, with roughly 73% as singletons. The sequencing sample was made of memory CD4+ T cells from blood. Every receptor here comes from an adult in good health and CMV-seronegative. Both conserved end residues are part of each CDR3. The order of the fields is CDR3 protein, CDR3 DNA, J gene, clone size, D gene, V gene. D genes are given only for firm matches. The size field is filled for only some rows; it gives once, few, many or a size class.

CAWSATGRYTDTQYF | TGTGCCTGGAGCGCGACAGGGCGCTACACAGATACGCAGTATTTT | TRBJ2-3 | - | TRBD1 | TRBV30
CASSLGVGGYEQYF | TGTGCCAGCAGCTTAGGGGTCGGGGGCTACGAGCAGTACTTC | TRBJ2-7 | - | - | TRBV7-2
CASRPGTETLEQYF | TGTGCCAGCAGACCCGGGACTGAAACTTTGGAGCAGTACTTC | TRBJ2-7 | once | - | TRBV7-9
CATDSTGNSGNTIYF | TGTGCCACCGACTCAACAGGGAACTCTGGAAACACCATATATTTT | TRBJ1-3 | - | - | TRBV6-6
CAIGLWDTIYF | TGTGCCATCGGGCTTTGGGACACCATATATTTT | TRBJ1-3 | - | - | TRBV10-3
CASSMTGVYEQYF | TGTGCCAGCAGCATGACAGGGGTGTACGAGCAGTACTTC | TRBJ2-7 | - | TRBD1 | TRBV6-1
CSARDNEQFF | TGCAGTGCTAGAGACAATGAGCAGTTCTTC | TRBJ2-1 | - | - | TRBV20-1
CASSPTPAYNEQFF | TGTGCCAGCAGCCCAACCCCGGCATACAATGAGCAGTTCTTC | TRBJ2-1 | - | - | TRBV7-3
CASSVGIERETQYF | TGTGCCAGCAGCGTAGGTATAGAGCGAGAGACCCAGTACTTC | TRBJ2-5 | - | - | TRBV9
CASSVNRENEQFF | TGTGCCAGCAGCGTAAACAGGGAAAATGAGCAGTTCTTC | TRBJ2-1 | - | - | TRBV9
CSGMVDTEAFF | TGCAGCGGAATGGTGGACACTGAAGCTTTCTTT | TRBJ1-1 | - | - | TRBV29-1
CASSPPNRGRIMAQETQYF | TGTGCCAGCTCACCACCTAACAGGGGGCGAATCATGGCGCAAGAGACCCAGTACTTC | TRBJ2-5 | once | TRBD1 | TRBV18
CASSQGEGGNTEAFF | TGCGCCAGCAGCCAAGGGGAGGGGGGGAACACTGAAGCTTTCTTT | TRBJ1-1 | once | - | TRBV4-3
CASSPLEGSTDTQYF | TGTGCCAGCAGCCCCCTGGAGGGAAGCACAGATACGCAGTATTTT | TRBJ2-3 | - | - | TRBV4-2
CASSLLTSGEETQYF | TGTGCCAGCAGCTTATTAACTAGCGGGGAAGAGACCCAGTACTTC | TRBJ2-5 | few | TRBD2 | TRBV7-8
CASGGGLGEQYF | TGTGCCAGCGGGGGGGGTCTGGGAGAGCAGTACTTC | TRBJ2-7 | - | TRBD2 | TRBV11-2
CASSSRTGGLYNEQFF | TGCGCCAGCAGCTCACGGACAGGGGGCCTCTACAATGAGCAGTTCTTC | TRBJ2-1 | - | TRBD1 | TRBV5-1
CASSRGADTNYGYTF | TGCGCCAGCAGCCGTGGGGCCGACACAAACTATGGCTACACCTTC | TRBJ1-2 | - | - | TRBV4-1
CASSLTRTGGEKLFF | TGTGCCAGCAGCTTAACCCGGACAGGGGGTGAAAAACTGTTTTTT | TRBJ1-4 | - | TRBD1 | TRBV7-9
CASSLGHVNTIYF | TGTGCCAGCAGCTTAGGTCACGTAAACACCATATATTTT | TRBJ1-3 | - | - | TRBV7-2
CASSGSGQNSGNTIYF | TGCGCCAGCAGCGGCTCGGGACAGAACTCTGGAAACACCATATATTTT | TRBJ1-3 | - | TRBD1 | TRBV4-1
CASSEWGLAGENTGELFF | TGTGCCAGCAGTGAATGGGGACTAGCGGGGGAGAACACCGGGGAGCTGTTTTTT | TRBJ2-2 | - | TRBD2 | TRBV25-1
CASSLVGQGAGEQYF | TGTGCCAGCAGCTTGGTGGGACAGGGGGCGGGTGAGCAGTACTTC | TRBJ2-7 | - | TRBD1 | TRBV5-4
CASSLWDRGQETQYF | TGCGCCAGCAGCTTGTGGGACAGGGGGCAAGAGACCCAGTACTTC | TRBJ2-5 | - | TRBD1 | TRBV5-1
CASSLYRVPKNQPQHF | TGTGCCAGCAGCTTATACAGGGTCCCAAAGAATCAGCCCCAGCATTTT | TRBJ1-5 | - | - | TRBV7-8
CASSFLGRGVKRQETQYF | TGTGCCAGCAGCTTTCTGGGGCGGGGGGTCAAGCGGCAAGAGACCCAGTACTTC | TRBJ2-5 | - | - | TRBV12-1
CASSVDPMNTEAFF | TGTGCCAGCAGCGTGGACCCAATGAACACTGAAGCTTTCTTT | TRBJ1-1 | - | - | TRBV9
CAWIRGRGTPDTQYF | TGTGCCTGGATTAGGGGCAGGGGAACCCCAGATACGCAGTATTTT | TRBJ2-3 | - | - | TRBV30